The 20 T cell receptor beta chains below were found in one sample sequenced in a study of vaccination and CD4 T cells after COVID-19. No antigen has been identified for these receptors. Sequencing of the DNA from cultured CD4+ T cells was carried out with the Oncomine TCR Beta short-read assay. TCRdb processed the PCR reads anew with MiXCR; each CDR3 protein has one entry. The data contain 15,000 to 20,000 distinct CDR3 sequences, 44% of them seen just once; the ten biggest clones take up 20% to 30%. Treatment indicated: roughly ten-day PBMC culture with coronavirus spike peptide pools or control peptides (ViraFEST assay). The source was CD4+ T cells from blood, cultured in vitro, collected before SARS-CoV-2 vaccination. All receptors come from a human donor who had recovered from COVID-19.

The V gene is TRBV6-5, the J gene TRBJ1-5; unclear D gene. V was shortened by 4 bases and J by 3 bases, with 13 bases between the two germline ends. The CDR3 is 15 residues long. Germline V gene lookup returns CDR1 MNHEY and CDR2 SVGAGI. CDR3 in DNA: TGTGCCAGCAGTTCGTTACGGAGCTACAATCAGCCCCAGCATTTT. Amino acids: CASSSLRSYNQPQHF.

The rearrangement uses TRBV4-1 and TRBJ1-1; unclear D gene. The germline V gene has CDR1 MGHRA and CDR2 YSYEKL. V was trimmed by 0 bases and J by 0 bases, leaving 5 bases between them. CDR3 size: 14 residues. CDR3 residues: CASSQDVMNTEAFF. For the CDR3, the DNA is TGCGCCAGCAGCCAAGACGTGATGAACACTGAAGCTTTCTTT.

A few counts support this clonotype. The rearrangement uses TRBV15 and TRBJ2-2, with D maybe TRBD2 (6 bases). The CDR3 loop spans 14 amino acids. Trimming pared 8 bases from V and 3 bases from J, leaving 13 bases between. CDR1 and CDR2 from the germline V gene are LNHNV and YYDKDF (reference sequence). For the CDR3, the DNA is TGTGCCACCCAGTGGAGGGTGGACACCGGGGAGCTGTTTTTT. Its protein product is CATQWRVDTGELFF. The whole variable domain, remainder taken from reference TRBV15 and TRBJ2-2, is DAMVIQNPRYQVTQFGKPVTLSCSQTLNHNVMYWYQQKSSQAPKLLFHYYDKDFNNEADTPDNFQSRRPNTSFCFLDIRSPGLGDTAMYLCATQWRVDTGELFFGEGSRLTVL.

This clonotype has a handful of counts. The chain carries TRBV15 and TRBJ2-2; a weak D match, TRBD2 (5 bases). Germline-derived CDR1 and CDR2 are LNHNV and YYDKDF (reference sequence). V was clipped by 5 bases and J by 1 base, with 8 bases between them. The CDR3 runs to 14 residues. The CDR3: CATSWSGNTGELFF. The CDR3 DNA reads TGTGCCACCAGCTGGAGCGGGAACACCGGGGAGCTGTTTTTT.

A few counts support this clonotype. J is TRBJ1-1 and V is TRBV6-2 or TRBV6-3; D gene uncertain. Trimming removed 0 bases at V and 1 base at J, with 3 bases between. The length of the CDR3 is 13 residues. CDR1 and CDR2 (germline): MNHEY, SVGEGT. In DNA, the CDR3 is TGTGCCAGCAGTTACTCGACGAACACTGAAGCTTTCTTT. It yields the protein CASSYSTNTEAFF.

V usage is TRBV7-9 and J usage is TRBJ1-3; 9 nucleotides agree with TRBD1. Trimming cost V 2 bases and J 3 bases; bases outside gene matches: 8. Per the germline V gene, CDR1 is SEHNR and CDR2 is FQNEAQ (reference sequence). CDR3 length equals 17 residues. Here the CDR3 DNA reads TGTGCCAGCAGCTTATTATTGGGACAGGGCTATGGAAACACCATATATTTT. Protein product: CASSLLLGQGYGNTIYF.

This rearrangement joins TRBV6-1 to TRBJ2-3, with 8 bases lining up with TRBD2. V was pared by 7 bases and J by 4 bases, with 7 bases of the junction left unmatched. Germline lookup yields CDR1 MNHNS and CDR2 SASEGT. The CDR3 loop spans 14 amino acids. CDR3 nucleotide sequence: TGTGCCAGCACTGCCCAGCGGGAGTCAGATACGCAGTATTTT. Residues: CASTAQRESDTQYF.

In this sample, this clonotype turned up a few times. J is TRBJ2-7 and V is TRBV20-1; D not resolved. CDR1 and CDR2 (germline): DFQATT, SNEGSKA (reference sequence). V was pared by 1 base and J by 0 bases, with 16 bases between. The CDR3 consists of 16 residues. In DNA form, the CDR3 reads TGCAGTGCTAGAGGGATTAGTGGGCAGCCCTCCTACGAGCAGTACTTC. It specifies CSARGISGQPSYEQYF.

In its sample, this clonotype was seen a few times. The chain is built from TRBV30 and TRBJ2-6, with D tentatively TRBD1 (5 bases). Per the germline V gene, CDR1 is GTSNPN and CDR2 is SVGIG (reference sequence). CDR3 length: 13 amino acids. CDR3 sequence reads: CSFDSSGANVLTF. CDR3 nucleotide sequence: TGTTCCTTCGACAGCTCTGGGGCCAACGTCCTGACTTTC.

This clonotype was observed a handful of times. The chain couples TRBV20-1 to TRBJ1-1; D ambiguous. CDR3 size: 14 residues. Trimming took off 3 bases at V and 4 bases at J, with 15 bases between the two ends. CDR1 DFQATT and CDR2 SNEGSKA come from the germline V gene (reference sequence). The CDR3 DNA follows: TGCAGTGCTAGCCCTCCTTTGGGGTTCACTGAAGCTTTCTTT. Protein product: CSASPPLGFTEAFF.

This clonotype was seen just once. The chain carries TRBV7-6 and TRBJ2-3; 8 nucleotides match TRBD2. V lost 6 bases, J lost 4 bases, and 15 bases stayed unmatched. The CDR3 spans 17 residues. Germline lookup yields CDR1 SGHVS and CDR2 FNYEAQ. CDR3 DNA sequence: TGTGCCAGCAGTCTTAGTCTAGCGGGCGATTCGTCAGATACGCAGTATTTT. Protein sequence: CASSLSLAGDSSDTQYF.

This clonotype has a handful of counts. The J gene is TRBJ2-1, the V gene TRBV5-4; 14 positions agree with TRBD2. Germline V lookup: CDR1 SGHNT, CDR2 YYREEE (reference sequence). J was trimmed by 7 bases and V by 0 bases; bases with no gene match: 3. The CDR3 is 16 residues long. In DNA form, the CDR3 reads TGTGCCAGCAGCTTGGCCGGACTAGCGGGAGGAAATGAGCAGTTCTTC. This sequence encodes CASSLAGLAGGNEQFF.

The chain has TRBV28 and TRBJ2-7; 9 bases fit TRBD1. The CDR3 sequence is 15 residues long. Germline V gene lookup returns CDR1 MDHEN and CDR2 SYDVKM. Losses at the gene ends were 2 bases for V and 3 bases for J; bases not matched to a gene: 5. The CDR3 nucleotides read TGTGCCAGCAGTTTACCAACGGGACAGGGCTACGAGCAGTACTTC. Its translation is CASSLPTGQGYEQYF. The whole variable domain, remainder taken from reference TRBV28 and TRBJ2-7, is DVKVTQSSRYLVKRTGEKVFLECVQDMDHENMFWYRQDPGLGLRLIYFSYDVKMKEKGDIPEGYSVSREKKERFSLILESASTNQTSMYLCASSLPTGQGYEQYFGPGTRLTVT.

The chain couples TRBV6-1 to TRBJ1-1; a possible D gene is TRBD1 (6 bases). CDR3 length equals 12 residues. Germline CDR1 reads MNHNS; CDR2 reads SASEGT. The V end lost 5 bases, the J end lost 3 bases, and 7 bases lay between the germline ends. This CDR3 is CASSRQDTEAFF. The CDR3 DNA reads as TGTGCCAGCAGTAGACAGGACACTGAAGCTTTCTTT.

The chain combines TRBV5-8 with TRBJ2-1; 7 nucleotides agree with TRBD1. The CDR3 loop spans 15 amino acids. V shed 0 bases, J shed 2 bases, and the junction held 2 bases outside the gene matches. Germline-derived CDR1 and CDR2 are SGHTS and YDEGEE. CDR3 loop: CASSLDRGAYNEQFF. DNA of the CDR3: TGTGCCAGCAGCTTGGACAGGGGAGCCTACAATGAGCAGTTCTTC.

This sequence joins TRBV9 and TRBJ1-2; the D gene is possibly TRBD1 (5 bases). Germline values: CDR1 SGDLS, CDR2 YYNGEE. The CDR3 has 16 amino acids. Trimming took off 2 bases at V and 7 bases at J, with 21 bases between the two ends. The CDR3 loop reads CASSVIDNPFGGGYTF. The CDR3 DNA is TGTGCCAGCAGCGTTATCGACAACCCCTTTGGGGGTGGCTACACCTTC.

The J gene is TRBJ2-2, the V gene TRBV20-1, with TRBD2 matching over 12 bases. The CDR3 spans 15 residues. J lost 5 bases, V lost 1 base, and 2 bases had no gene match. Germline V lookup: CDR1 DFQATT, CDR2 SNEGSKA (reference sequence). The CDR3 reads CSARVLAGGTGELFF. DNA for the CDR3: TGCAGTGCTAGAGTGCTAGCGGGAGGGACCGGGGAGCTGTTTTTT.

The gene calls are TRBV6-1 and TRBJ2-2; 7 bases align to TRBD2. CDR1 is MNHNS, CDR2 SASEGT, per germline. This CDR3 has 16 amino acids. V shed 1 base, J shed 5 bases, and the junction held 7 bases outside the gene matches. The CDR3: CASSEVGGPRTGELFF. The CDR3 DNA is TGTGCCAGCAGTGAAGTGGGAGGGCCGAGGACCGGGGAGCTGTTTTTT.

This sequence joins TRBV7-9 and TRBJ1-5; maybe TRBD1 (6 bases). Germline V gene sequence: CDR1 SEHNR, CDR2 FQNEAQ (reference sequence). There are 14 residues in the CDR3. Deletions cut 5 bases from V and 8 bases from J, with 16 bases between. As DNA, the CDR3 is TGTGCCAGCAGCCCCAGGGCGGGGGCTGAGCCCCAGCATTTT. It translates to CASSPRAGAEPQHF.

The chain uses TRBV6-2 or TRBV6-3 and TRBJ2-7; D call uncertain. The CDR3 extends over 13 amino acids. V dropped 2 bases and J dropped 3 bases, with 8 bases sitting between them. Germline loops: CDR1 MNHEY, CDR2 SVGEGT. The CDR3 region is CASSYARYYEQYF. The CDR3 DNA is TGTGCCAGCAGTTACGCTAGGTACTACGAGCAGTACTTC.